The 30 T cell receptor beta chains below come from one sample, sequenced in a study of blood T cell repertoires in COVID-19. Produced via immunoSEQ multiplex PCR; TCRdb's table is partial and in-frame only. The data contain some 270,000 clones, 84% of them singletons. The source material was peripheral blood. The receptors come from a woman aged 40 to 49 who had recovered from COVID-19.

The chain recombines TRBV7-9 with TRBJ2-7; TRBD1 aligns across 7 bases. Looked up from germline, CDR1 is SEHNR and CDR2 is FQNEAQ (reference sequence). The V and J ends lost 5 bases and 0 bases, in that order; junction bases with no gene match: 16. The length of the CDR3 is 18 residues. The DNA for the CDR3 is TGTGCCAGCAGCCCTGCCGGACAGGAGTTTTTCCTCTCCTACGAGCAGTACTTC. Protein sequence: CASSPAGQEFFLSYEQYF.

The chain couples TRBV20-1 to TRBJ2-1, with 8 nucleotides matching TRBD1. This CDR3 comprises 16 residues. Germline assignment: CDR1 DFQATT and CDR2 SNEGSKA (reference sequence). V lost 3 bases to trimming and J lost 0 bases; unmatched junction nucleotides: 7. CDR3 sequence (DNA): TGCAGTGCTAGTAAGCCCACAGGGGGCTCCTACAATGAGCAGTTCTTC. It is translated as CSASKPTGGSYNEQFF.

The V and J genes are TRBV28 and TRBJ1-5, with D possibly being TRBD1 (6 bases). The CDR3 is made up of 17 amino acids. Trimming cost V 3 bases and J 5 bases, with 20 bases left between them. Germline V gives CDR1 MDHEN, CDR2 SYDVKM. CDR3 DNA: TGTGCCAGCAGTTTGGGGGCTGGCAGAGGGGCCGATCAGCCCCAGCATTTT. As protein: CASSLGAGRGADQPQHF.

This clone was observed once. This chain joins TRBV24-1 and TRBJ2-3, with D possibly being TRBD2 (5 bases). The germline V gene encodes CDR1 KGHDR and CDR2 SFDVKD. V lost 2 bases and J 0 bases, leaving 5 bases between the germline ends. The CDR3 sequence is 14 residues long. The CDR3, as DNA: TGTGCCACCAGTGATTGGACTAGCACAGATACGCAGTATTTT. Protein: CATSDWTSTDTQYF.

V is TRBV6-1 and J is TRBJ2-1, with D perhaps matching TRBD2 (7 bases). Per the germline V gene, CDR1 is MNHNS and CDR2 is SASEGT. There are 15 residues in the CDR3. The germline V and J ends were trimmed by 1 base and 7 bases, with 14 bases remaining between them. In DNA, the CDR3 is TGTGCCAGCAGTGAAGGCGGGGGCGGTAGGAATGAGCAGTTCTTC. Residues: CASSEGGGGRNEQFF.

The V call is TRBV6-5, the J call TRBJ2-1; the match to TRBD2 covers 10 bases. The CDR3 is made up of 14 amino acids. The ends lost 6 bases at V and 8 bases at J; junction bases unmatched: 7. CDR1 is MNHEY and CDR2 is SVGAGI in the germline V gene. As DNA, the CDR3 is TGTGCCAGCAGCCGAGGGACTAGCGCCGATGAGCAGTTCTTC. This gives the protein CASSRGTSADEQFF.

The chain combines TRBV11-3 with TRBJ2-3, with D possibly TRBD1 on 7 matching bases. The CDR3 runs 15 residues. The V end was cut by 5 bases, the J end by 3 bases, with 15 bases between. Germline loops: CDR1 SGHNT, CDR2 YENEEA. The CDR3 reads CASSPRGTGTDTQYF. The CDR3 DNA follows: TGTGCCAGCAGCCCCAGGGGGACTGGAACAGATACGCAGTATTTT.

The chain is built from TRBV9 and TRBJ2-2; 8 nucleotides line up with TRBD1. CDR3 length: 15 amino acids. Losses at the gene ends were 0 bases for V and 4 bases for J; bases not matched to a gene: 2. The germline V gene has CDR1 SGDLS and CDR2 YYNGEE. In nucleotides, the CDR3 is TGTGCCAGCAGCGTAGGACAGGGGTTCACCGGGGAGCTGTTTTTT. Amino acids: CASSVGQGFTGELFF.

V is TRBV28 and J is TRBJ2-7; TRBD1 is a possible D gene (6 bases). Germline values: CDR1 MDHEN, CDR2 SYDVKM. The CDR3 has 13 amino acids. Trimming removed 3 bases from V and 5 bases from J, with 11 bases in between. The CDR3 coding sequence is TGTGCCAGCAGTTTTGAAGGGACACACGAGCAGTACTTC. It yields the protein CASSFEGTHEQYF.

The chain couples TRBV5-1 to TRBJ1-2, with D possibly matching TRBD1 (5 bases). The V gene's germline CDR1 is SGHRS and CDR2 YFSETQ. The CDR3 runs 14 residues. The V and J ends lost 4 bases and 4 bases respectively, with 14 bases between them. The CDR3 is CASSPGGLSYGYTF. CDR3 in DNA: TGCGCCAGCAGCCCGGGGGGGTTAAGCTATGGCTACACCTTC.

The chain combines TRBV18 with TRBJ1-5, with 10 bases aligning to TRBD1. This CDR3 spans 14 amino acids. V shed 4 bases and J 5 bases; nucleotides not matched to a gene: 2. Germline V gene lookup returns CDR1 KGHSH and CDR2 LQKENI. The CDR3 region has the DNA TGTGCCAGCTCACAAGACAGGGGGCATCAGCCCCAGCATTTT. Encoded protein: CASSQDRGHQPQHF.

Concerning this clone itself: Mismatch with germline at one junction end may stem from a read error. CDR3 sequence (DNA): TGCGCCAGCAACTTGGGACAGGCGGGCACAGATACGCAGTATTTT. Protein product: CASNLGQAGTDTQYF. The rearrangement links TRBV5-1 to TRBJ2-3, with 8 positions matching TRBD1. The length of the CDR3 is 15 residues. Per germline, CDR1 SGHRS and CDR2 YFSETQ.

J is TRBJ1-4 and V is TRBV5-4; D call uncertain. The germline V gene has CDR1 SGHNT and CDR2 YYREEE (reference sequence). V dropped 0 bases and J dropped 4 bases, with 10 bases sitting between them. This CDR3 is 15 amino acids long. CDR3: CASSLDPTSNEKLFF. The DNA for the CDR3 is TGTGCCAGCAGCTTGGATCCGACAAGTAATGAAAAACTGTTTTTT.

The chain uses TRBV12-3 or TRBV12-4 and TRBJ1-2, with 7 bases lining up with TRBD1. The CDR3 totals 13 residues. V dropped 3 bases and J dropped 8; count of bases not matched to a gene: 6. DNA of the CDR3: TGTGCCAGCAGTTTTCGGCAGGGACAGGGCTACACCTTC. Protein sequence: CASSFRQGQGYTF.

The chain combines TRBV24-1 with TRBJ1-2; D remains unclear. Germline-derived CDR1 and CDR2 are KGHDR and SFDVKD. V was clipped by 5 bases and J by 2 bases, with 11 bases between them. There are 14 residues in the CDR3. CDR3 loop: CATSARGVNYGYTF. The CDR3 DNA reads TGTGCCACCAGTGCTAGAGGTGTCAACTATGGCTACACCTTC.

This clone was found a few times. This sequence joins TRBV2 and TRBJ2-3; TRBD1 is a possible D gene (5 bases). Trimming stripped 7 bases from V and 0 bases from J, with 20 bases between. Looked up from germline, CDR1 is SNHLY and CDR2 is FYNNEI. The CDR3 loop spans 17 amino acids. The CDR3 DNA sequence: TGTGCCAGCAAAGAGGACCTAGGGGTGGGTAGCACAGATACGCAGTATTTT. Protein: CASKEDLGVGSTDTQYF.

This clone has only one observation. V usage is TRBV25-1 and J usage is TRBJ2-1; possible D gene TRBD1, 5 bases. Trimming took 2 bases from V and 5 from J, leaving 13 bases between them. The CDR3 sequence is 15 residues long. CDR1 and CDR2 from the germline V gene are MGHDK and SYGVNS. The CDR3 sequence is CASSEEGRAHNEQFF. DNA of the CDR3: TGTGCCAGCAGTGAAGAAGGCAGGGCTCACAATGAGCAGTTCTTC.

The chain carries TRBV6-5 and TRBJ1-4; 8 bases fit TRBD1. Germline CDR1 reads MNHEY; CDR2 reads SVGAGI. V shed 4 bases and J 5 bases; nucleotides not matched to a gene: 9. This CDR3 is 16 amino acids long. In DNA, the CDR3 is TGTGCCAGCAGTTCATTAGGACAGGGCGAGAATGAAAAACTGTTTTTT. This translates into CASSSLGQGENEKLFF.

The J gene is TRBJ1-2, the V gene TRBV28, with 7 nucleotides matching TRBD1. Per the germline V gene, CDR1 is MDHEN and CDR2 is SYDVKM. J was trimmed by 7 bases and V by 3 bases; bases with no gene match: 8. The CDR3 covers 14 residues. For the CDR3, the DNA is TGTGCCAGCAGTTTGGGGACAGCAAGTGGTGGCTACACCTTC. Translated, it gives CASSLGTASGGYTF.

In this sample, this clone turned up many times. The chain carries TRBV29-1 and TRBJ2-3; 8 nucleotides line up with TRBD2. V gave up 6 bases and J gave up 1 base; unmatched junction bases: 6. CDR3 length: 14 amino acids. Looked up from germline, CDR1 is SQVTM and CDR2 is ANQGSEA. The CDR3 spells CSVVFSGGTDTQYF. CDR3 sequence (DNA): TGCAGCGTAGTATTTAGCGGGGGCACAGATACGCAGTATTTT.

The genes are TRBV9 and TRBJ1-2, with D uncertain. Trimming stripped 3 bases from V and 4 bases from J, with 19 bases between. Germline V gives CDR1 SGDLS, CDR2 YYNGEE. The CDR3 sequence is 16 residues long. Here the CDR3 reads CASSGNRRRTSYGYTF. For the CDR3, the DNA is TGTGCCAGCAGCGGAAACAGAAGGAGGACCTCCTATGGCTACACCTTC.

This clone was detected once. The chain is built from TRBV23-1 and TRBJ2-7, with 7 bases identical to TRBD1. TRBV23-1 is an open reading frame, and its role is uncertain. The J segment lost 0 bases and the V segment lost 6 bases, leaving 8 bases of the junction unmatched. The CDR3 covers 15 residues. The chain's CDR3 is CASSHEGTASYEQYF. The CDR3 DNA reads as TGCGCCAGCAGCCACGAGGGGACAGCCTCCTACGAGCAGTACTTC.

The chain employs TRBV4-1 and TRBJ1-4; 7 bases agree with TRBD1. V gave up 1 base and J gave up 8 bases; unmatched junction bases: 7. Looked up from germline, CDR1 is MGHRA and CDR2 is YSYEKL. This CDR3 comprises 15 residues. The CDR3, as DNA: TGCGCCAGCAGCCAAGTTGAGGGGGCGCTCGAAAAACTGTTTTTT. This encodes CASSQVEGALEKLFF.

This sequence joins TRBV18 and TRBJ1-4, with 7 bases lining up with TRBD1. CDR3 length equals 14 residues. V trimming: 2 bases; J trimming: 7 bases; junction bases outside the gene matches: 4. Germline CDR1 is KGHSH and CDR2 is LQKENI. Here the CDR3 reads CASSPWTGGEKLFF. Here the CDR3 DNA reads TGTGCCAGCTCACCATGGACAGGCGGTGAAAAACTGTTTTTT.

The genes are TRBV3-1 (or the pseudogene TRBV3-2) and TRBJ2-2; D unresolved. V lost 6 bases and J 2 bases, leaving 7 bases between the germline ends. This CDR3 has 13 amino acids. Germline values: CDR1 LGHDT, CDR2 YNNKEL (reference sequence). CDR3 DNA sequence: TGTGCCAGCAGAAGCCAAAACACCGGGGAGCTGTTTTTT. It yields the protein CASRSQNTGELFF.

The J gene is TRBJ2-1, the V gene TRBV30, with 7 nucleotides matching TRBD2. The CDR3 covers 15 residues. In germline, CDR1 is GTSNPN, CDR2 SVGIG (reference sequence). Trimming removed 3 bases from V and 8 bases from J; junction bases left unmatched: 13. The CDR3 protein is CAWRKPGGPVDEQFF. The DNA of the CDR3 is TGTGCCTGGAGGAAACCGGGGGGTCCTGTGGATGAGCAGTTCTTC.

The rearrangement links TRBV5-1 to TRBJ2-1; 9 bases line up with TRBD2. CDR3 size: 17 residues. Looked up from germline, CDR1 is SGHRS and CDR2 is YFSETQ. V shed 3 bases and J 4 bases; nucleotides not matched to a gene: 11. This CDR3 reads CASSYSWKRGDYNEQFF. The CDR3 DNA sequence: TGCGCCAGCAGCTACTCTTGGAAGCGGGGGGATTACAATGAGCAGTTCTTC.

This chain connects TRBV5-4 to TRBJ2-7; 7 positions match TRBD2. Trimming at V came to 0 bases and at J to 4 bases, leaving 10 bases not matched to a gene. Germline V gene sequence: CDR1 SGHNT, CDR2 YYREEE (reference sequence). The CDR3 has 16 amino acids. The DNA for the CDR3 is TGTGCCAGCAGCTTGGGCTCTCGAGCGGGGATATACGAGCAGTACTTC. Translated: CASSLGSRAGIYEQYF.

The V call is TRBV7-3, the J call TRBJ2-1; 7 bases are a match to TRBD1. The CDR3 runs 14 residues. The germline gives CDR1 SGHTA, CDR2 FQGTGA. After removal of 5 bases from V and 3 bases from J, the junction contained 4 bases not matched to a gene. The CDR3 DNA is TGTGCCAGCAGCGATGGACAGGTCTACAATGAGCAGTTCTTC. It yields the protein CASSDGQVYNEQFF.

The chain is built from TRBV2 and TRBJ2-5, with a tentative D call TRBD1 (6 bases). CDR3 length: 12 residues. Trimming pared 5 bases from V and 6 bases from J, leaving 10 bases between. Germline CDR1 and CDR2: SNHLY and FYNNEI. Written as DNA, the CDR3 is TGTGCCAGCAGTTACAGGGAAAAGACCCAGTACTTC. Translated, it gives CASSYREKTQYF.